This T cell receptor beta chain was retrieved from a study of blood T cell repertoires in COVID-19. At the level of the study: The samples span acute and convalescent COVID-19 from the United States, Italy and Spain.

The CDR3 is 18 amino acids. With 2 bases removed from V and 4 bases from J, the gap between germline ends came to 19 bases. Germline CDR1 and CDR2: SGHNT and YYREEE (reference sequence). Methods used by the authors: Using reference gene primer amplification, nucleated cell counts were estimated. Measured with immunoSEQ multiplex PCR; TCRdb has only the in-frame clones, and not every one. V and J calls and clone size are those listed in that table; D and trimming were worked out from the DNA. This sample has 150,000 to 200,000 clones; 65% to 85% occur once, and the top ten carry 8% to 9.5%. Input material: peripheral blood. This receptor was taken from a woman at least 80 years old with active or convalescent COVID-19. The V and J genes are TRBV5-4 and TRBJ2-6; tentatively, D is TRBD1 (6 bases). CDR3 nucleotide sequence: TGTGCCAGCAGCTTTTCCGGACAGAGGGTCGCCGGGGCCAACGTCCTGACTTTC. The encoded protein is CASSFSGQRVAGANVLTF.